Shown below are 20 T cell receptor beta chains from a single sample sequenced in a study of T cell responses to AZD1222 COVID-19 vaccine. The table came from immunoSEQ multiplex PCR; TCRdb's copy has only in-frame clones and leaves some out. The sample carries some 74,000 clones, around 84% recorded once. Here the sequenced sample was peripheral blood, taken on day 0 of AZD1222 vaccination. All receptors derive from an adult in good health.

V and J are TRBV18 and TRBJ1-2; D remains unclear. Germline CDR1 is KGHSH and CDR2 is LQKENI. The CDR3 extends over 13 amino acids. V was shortened by 0 bases and J by 0 bases, with 2 bases between the two germline ends. The CDR3 DNA follows: TGTGCCAGCTCACCACCGGCTAACTATGGCTACACCTTC. Protein sequence: CASSPPANYGYTF.

CDR3 in DNA: TGTGCCAGCACCTCAGGGTCCGAGCAGTTCTTC. It is translated as CASTSGSEQFF. The chain links TRBV25-1 to TRBJ2-1; a possible D gene is TRBD1 (5 bases). CDR3 length equals 11 residues. Germline V CDR1 and CDR2: MGHDK, SYGVNS. Trimming removed 7 bases at V and 10 bases at J, with 11 bases between.

The gene calls are TRBV5-8 and TRBJ1-4; the match to TRBD1 covers 7 bases. This CDR3 spans 16 amino acids. The trim removed 2 bases at V and 4 bases at J, leaving 8 bases unmatched. Germline V gene lookup returns CDR1 SGHTS and CDR2 YDEGEE. CDR3 in amino acids: CASSFGRGLVNEKLFF. CDR3 bases: TGTGCCAGCAGCTTCGGAAGGGGGCTGGTTAATGAAAAACTGTTTTTT.

The rearrangement uses TRBV7-2 and TRBJ2-2; a weak D match, TRBD1 (6 bases). V lost 3 bases to trimming and J lost 6 bases, with 11 bases between them. The germline V gene encodes CDR1 SGHTA and CDR2 FQGNSA. This CDR3 is 14 amino acids long. CDR3 sequence reads: CASSFTGTAGELFF. Here the CDR3 DNA reads TGTGCCAGCAGCTTCACAGGGACGGCCGGGGAGCTGTTTTTT.

The CDR3 region has the DNA TGTGCCAGTAGTATGGCTGGCGGCGAGCAGTACTTC. Its translation is CASSMAGGEQYF. The chain recombines TRBV19 with TRBJ2-7; D gene uncertain. The CDR3 extends over 12 amino acids. The germline gives CDR1 LNHDA, CDR2 SQIVND (reference sequence). Between the trimmed V and J ends, which lost 3 bases and 6 bases, there was a span of 9 bases.

The CDR3 nucleotides read TGTGCCAGCAGTTGGCGGGATACGCAGTATTTT. Its protein product is CASSWRDTQYF. J is TRBJ2-3 and V is TRBV6-5, with D unresolved. The V end was cut by 4 bases, the J end by 6 bases, with 5 bases between. The germline V gene encodes CDR1 MNHEY and CDR2 SVGAGI. This CDR3 has 11 amino acids.

The gene calls are TRBV2 and TRBJ2-7; D is tentatively TRBD1 or TRBD2 (5 bases each). Per germline, CDR1 SNHLY and CDR2 FYNNEI. There are 14 residues in the CDR3. V lost 4 bases, J lost 11 bases, and 21 bases lay in between. CDR3 DNA sequence: TGTGCCAGCAGTGGACAGACGGGCTCCTCGGAGGAGTACTTC. This translates into CASSGQTGSSEEYF.

This chain joins TRBV10-2 and TRBJ2-1; D may be TRBD1 (6 bases). The CDR3 is 13 residues long. V was clipped by 5 bases and J by 7 bases, with 12 bases between them. Germline V gene sequence: CDR1 WSHSY, CDR2 SAAADI. CDR3 nucleotide sequence: TGCGCCAGCAGTTCAAAAGGGGGAAATGAGCAGTTCTTC. This translates into CASSSKGGNEQFF.

The CDR3 DNA is TGTGCCTGGAGTGTACCCGCTCCTGGGTATGGCTACACCTTC. Its translation: CAWSVPAPGYGYTF. The chain recombines TRBV30 with TRBJ1-2, with D unresolved. The CDR3 totals 14 residues. V shed 0 bases and J shed 5 bases, with 13 bases lying between them. Looked up from germline, CDR1 is GTSNPN and CDR2 is SVGIG (reference sequence).

This clone was picked up one time. The chain links TRBV6-1 to TRBJ1-2; 11 positions agree with TRBD1. The CDR3 contains 17 residues. CDR1 is MNHNS, CDR2 SASEGT, per germline. The V segment lost 0 bases and the J segment 6 bases; nucleotides outside the gene matches: 9. CDR3 DNA sequence: TGTGCCAGCAGTGAAGCTTTAAGGGACAGGGGGTTCAATGGCTACACCTTC. This codes for CASSEALRDRGFNGYTF.

J is TRBJ2-7 and V is TRBV11-2, with D tentatively TRBD2 (7 bases). This CDR3 spans 15 amino acids. V was trimmed by 3 bases and J by 1 base, leaving 13 bases between them. Germline assignment: CDR1 SGHAT and CDR2 FQNNGV. The CDR3 sequence: CASSFWGGGSYEQYF. CDR3 bases: TGTGCCAGCAGCTTTTGGGGGGGCGGATCCTACGAGCAGTACTTC.

CDR3 residues: CASSPLAVQNEQFF. The CDR3 DNA reads as TGTGCCAGCAGCCCACTAGCGGTTCAGAATGAGCAGTTCTTC. The genes are TRBV5-4 and TRBJ2-1, with 8 bases matching TRBD2. The junction had 7 bases not matched to a gene; V was cut back by 4 bases and J by 7 bases. Germline CDR1 is SGHNT and CDR2 is YYREEE (reference sequence). The CDR3 loop spans 14 amino acids.

This clone has more than one count but fewer than ten. The rearrangement joins TRBV9 to TRBJ2-1, with unresolved D. The CDR3 is 14 residues long. Trimming left V 0 bases short and J 0 bases short, with 4 bases between. Germline CDR1 reads SGDLS; CDR2 reads YYNGEE. This chain's CDR3 is CASSVVSSYNEQFF. The DNA for the CDR3 is TGTGCCAGCAGCGTAGTAAGCTCCTACAATGAGCAGTTCTTC.

The rearrangement joins TRBV21-1 to TRBJ1-1. TRBV21-1 is recorded as a pseudogene. CDR3 size: 15 residues. The CDR3 DNA sequence: TGTGCCAGCAGCAAAGCAGGAGACGGTTGGACTGAAGCTTTCTTT. This translates into CASSKAGDGWTEAFF.

V gene TRBV7-6 combines with J gene TRBJ2-1, with 16 bases aligning to TRBD2. V was pared by 6 bases and J by 4 bases, with 6 bases of the junction left unmatched. The CDR3 covers 17 residues. CDR1 is SGHVS and CDR2 is FNYEAQ in the germline V gene. As DNA, the CDR3 is TGTGCCAGCAGAGCGGGACTAGCGGGAGGGCCTTACAATGAGCAGTTCTTC. Amino acid sequence: CASRAGLAGGPYNEQFF.

V gene TRBV7-5 combines with J gene TRBJ1-2. TRBV7-5 represents a pseudogene. The CDR3 has 16 amino acids. As DNA, the CDR3 is TGTGTCAGAAGCCTAACCCTTTCGAGGCCTAACTATGGCTACACCTTC. Translated: CVRSLTLSRPNYGYTF.

This chain connects TRBV4-2 to TRBJ1-2; the D is unclear. Deletions cut 5 bases from V and 8 bases from J, with 12 bases between. This CDR3 contains 12 residues. The germline V gene encodes CDR1 LGHNA and CDR2 YNFKEQ. CDR3 protein: CASSSSTGGYTF. The CDR3 DNA reads TGTGCCAGCAGCTCCTCGACTGGGGGCTACACCTTC.

The V call is TRBV7-2, the J call TRBJ1-3; TRBD1 matches 8 bases. Unmatched junction bases numbered 4, after V lost 1 base and J lost 2 bases. This CDR3 is 16 amino acids long. From germline, CDR1 is SGHTA and CDR2 FQGNSA. The chain's CDR3 is CASSLESGGAGNTIYF. The DNA for the CDR3 is TGTGCCAGCAGCTTAGAATCAGGGGGCGCTGGAAACACCATATATTTT.

The CDR3 reads CASRGHYNEQFF. In DNA, the CDR3 is TGTGCCAGCAGGGGCCACTACAATGAGCAGTTCTTC. This chain joins TRBV2 and TRBJ2-1; D gene ambiguous. The CDR3 runs to 12 residues. The V end was cut by 6 bases, the J end by 3 bases, with 6 bases between. The germline V gene has CDR1 SNHLY and CDR2 FYNNEI.

The chain recombines TRBV7-2 with TRBJ1-4; no clear D. This CDR3 comprises 15 residues. CDR1 and CDR2 (germline): SGHTA, FQGNSA. V was pared by 1 base and J by 0 bases, with 6 bases between. CDR3 region: CASSLEVSTNEKLFF. CDR3 nucleotide sequence: TGTGCCAGCAGCTTAGAGGTCTCAACTAATGAAAAACTGTTTTTT.